The 3 T cell receptor beta chains below were found in one sample sequenced in a study of T cell repertoires in cytomegalovirus infection. No cognate antigen is known for these TCRs. TCRdb analysed the reads with MiXCR anew, one entry per CDR3 protein. The table has about 350,000 distinct CDR3 sequences, just under 35% seen once; the top ten hold about 13%. Sequencing used cultured PBMCs, obtained from culture after CMV antigen stimulation. Receptor source: a human donor in good health (CMV status not recorded). Some clones in this sample may be carry-over from other donors' samples.

At least ten counts were recorded for this clonotype. Here the CDR3 reads CASSSRQGNQPQHF. The CDR3 bases are TGTGCCAGCAGCTCCCGGCAGGGGAATCAGCCCCAGCATTTT. This chain links TRBV7-2 with TRBJ1-5, with D maybe TRBD1 (6 bases). V gave up 4 bases and J gave up 4 bases, with 11 bases separating them. Germline CDR1 and CDR2: SGHTA and FQGNSA. The CDR3 is 14 residues long.

This clonotype was counted only a few times. The chain employs TRBV4-1 and TRBJ2-3, with 9 bases lining up with TRBD1. CDR3 length equals 16 residues. Germline lookup yields CDR1 MGHRA and CDR2 YSYEKL. V was clipped by 1 base and J by 10 bases; unmatched bases: 12. CDR3 region: CASSQGRGQGKRAQYF. Written as DNA, the CDR3 is TGCGCCAGCAGCCAAGGGCGGGGACAGGGTAAGAGGGCGCAGTATTTT.

The J gene is TRBJ1-2, the V gene TRBV11-2; 7 nucleotides match TRBD1. V lost 2 bases and J lost 7; bases outside the gene matches: 4. The CDR3 sequence is 13 residues long. Germline V gives CDR1 SGHAT, CDR2 FQNNGV. The CDR3 spells CASSLPGQSGYTF. The CDR3 nucleotides are TGTGCCAGCAGCTTACCGGGACAGTCTGGCTACACCTTC.